This T cell receptor beta chain was observed in a study of T cells after yellow fever vaccination. This clonotype was counted a few times. This CDR3 has 15 amino acids. Germline loops: CDR1 LNHDA, CDR2 SQIVND (reference sequence). V was pared by 7 bases and J by 3 bases, with 16 bases between. For TCR, cDNA came from 5'RACE template switching, which added a universal primer site and UMIs. TCRdb ran MiXCR on the 5' RACE reads and lists one entry per CDR3 protein. The sample shows about 210,000 distinct CDR3 sequences, more than 3% of them seen only once. The rearrangement joins TRBV19 to TRBJ1-5; TRBD1 is a possible D gene (5 bases). The material sequenced was CD4+ T cells sorted from PBMCs, taken 10 days after the yellow fever booster vaccination. The source of this sequence is a man aged 18-30 years who received the YFV17D yellow fever vaccine. CDR3 bases: TGTGCCAGTACCGCGGCAGGGATCACCAATCAGCCCCAGCATTTT. This encodes CASTAAGITNQPQHF.